A selection of T cell receptor beta chains follows, all from one sample in a study of blood T cells in healthy people across ages. Using its own MiXCR run on the 5' RACE reads, TCRdb lists one record per CDR3 protein. This sample has around 800,000 distinct CDR3 sequences, with 50% to 65% found just once. Source material: blood. The receptor source for this set is a man older than 75 in good health. Both conserved end residues are part of each CDR3. D genes are given only for firm matches. Clone size appears in some rows only: once, few, many, or a class for an expanded clone.

>TRBV6-6|TRBD2|few|TRBJ2-7
TGTGCCAGCAGCTCGACTAGCGGGGTATCCTACGAGCAGTACTTC
CASSSTSGVSYEQYF
>TRBV25-1|.|.|TRBJ2-3
TGTGCCAGCAGTGAATTGGGTTCCACAGATACGCAGTATTTT
CASSELGSTDTQYF
>TRBV19|TRBD2|.|TRBJ2-7
TGTGCCAGTAGCTCCGCCGGGACTAGCGGAACCTACGAGCAGTACTTC
CASSSAGTSGTYEQYF
>TRBV20-1|TRBD1|.|TRBJ1-3
TGCAGTGCTGGCACAGGGGGCGGCGGAAACACCATATATTTT
CSAGTGGGGNTIYF
>TRBV12-3/TRBV12-4|.|.|TRBJ2-1
TGTGCCAGCAGACCTAGTCTACAGGCGTACAATGAGCAGTTCTTC
CASRPSLQAYNEQFF
>TRBV29-1|.|.|TRBJ2-5
TGCAGCGTTTCTCAGGGGAATGAGACCCAGTACTTC
CSVSQGNETQYF
>TRBV28|TRBD1|.|TRBJ1-2
TGTGCCAGCAGTACACAGGGGGCGCCTTATGGCTACACCTTC
CASSTQGAPYGYTF
>TRBV20-1|.|.|TRBJ1-5
TGCAGTGCACACCGGGACCCCAATCAGCCCCAGCATTTT
CSAHRDPNQPQHF
>TRBV24-1|.|few|TRBJ2-1
TGTGCCACCAGTCCGGAAGGCCGTGGGAATGAGCAGTTCTTC
CATSPEGRGNEQFF
>TRBV12-3/TRBV12-4|.|.|TRBJ2-3
TGTGCCAGCAGCCCTGGAGGAGCGGGCAGATACGCGTATTTT
CASSPGGAGRYAYF
>TRBV12-3/TRBV12-4|TRBD1|.|TRBJ1-5
TGTGCCAGCAGCCGAGGACAGGACGATCAGCCCCAGCATTTT
CASSRGQDDQPQHF
>TRBV5-5|.|.|TRBJ2-5
TGTGCCAGCAGCTTGGACTTTTCGGTACAAGAGACCCAGTACTTC
CASSLDFSVQETQYF
>TRBV11-3|.|.|TRBJ1-1
TGTGCCAGCAGCTCCCACAACACTGAAGCTTTCTTT
CASSSHNTEAFF
>TRBV12-3/TRBV12-4|TRBD2|.|TRBJ2-1
TGTGCCAGCAGCTCAAGCGCGGCGGGAGGCAATGAGCAGTTCTTC
CASSSSAAGGNEQFF
>TRBV28|.|.|TRBJ2-1
TGTGCCAGCAGTTTCCCAGGGCTCTACAACGAGCAGTTCTTC
CASSFPGLYNEQFF
>TRBV7-9|TRBD1|.|TRBJ2-7
TGTGCCAGCAGCAATGGACAGGCCTACGAGCAGTACTTC
CASSNGQAYEQYF
>TRBV20-1|TRBD2|.|TRBJ2-3
TGCAGCCAAATGGGCGGGAGGGGCACAGATACGCAGTATTTT
CSQMGGRGTDTQYF
>TRBV19|TRBD1|.|TRBJ1-5
TGTGCCAGTAGTATCGGGACAGGGGAGCAGCCCCAGCATTTT
CASSIGTGEQPQHF
>TRBV2|.|.|TRBJ2-5
TGTGCCAGCAGCTTCCAGAAAATCGAGGAGACCCAGTACTTC
CASSFQKIEETQYF
>TRBV4-1|.|.|TRBJ2-1
TGCGCCAGCACCCAAACGAAGAGCTCCTACAATGAGCAGTTCTTC
CASTQTKSSYNEQFF
>TRBV12-3/TRBV12-4|TRBD2|.|TRBJ2-7
TGTGCCAGCAGATGGACTAGCGGGGACGAGCAGTACTTC
CASRWTSGDEQYF
>TRBV20-1|TRBD1|.|TRBJ1-1
TGCAGCGCCCGGACAGGGAACACTGAAGCTTTCTTT
CSARTGNTEAFF
>TRBV9|.|few|TRBJ2-5
TGTGCCAGCAGCGTAGACGGCAGCCAAGAGACCCAGTACTTC
CASSVDGSQETQYF
>TRBV29-1|TRBD1|few|TRBJ2-3
TGCAGCGTTGAGGGGACAGGGCGAAGCCCGGATACGCAGTATTTT
CSVEGTGRSPDTQYF
>TRBV20-1|.|.|TRBJ2-1
TGCAGTGCTTCAGGCGGAGTTCTAGCGAGGTATGAGCAGTTCTTC
CSASGGVLARYEQFF
>TRBV3-1|TRBD1|once|TRBJ2-2
TGTGCCAGCAGCCAGGACGGGACAGGGGGCGGCGGGGAGCTGTTTTTT
CASSQDGTGGGGELFF
>TRBV9|.|.|TRBJ2-7
TGTGCCAGCAGCGTAGAGGACTGGAACTCCAAGCAGTACTTC
CASSVEDWNSKQYF
>TRBV20-1|.|.|TRBJ1-5
TGCAGTGCTAGAGGCAGAGATCATCAGCCCCAGCATTTT
CSARGRDHQPQHF
>TRBV11-2|.|few|TRBJ1-6
TGTGCCAGCAGCTTAGCGGCCTCGCAGGGGACTACACCCCTCCACTTT
CASSLAASQGTTPLHF
>TRBV6-1|.|.|TRBJ2-7
TGTGCCAGCAGTGGCCTCGGGCAGTGGCTCCTCGAGCAGTACTTC
CASSGLGQWLLEQYF
>TRBV20-1|TRBD1|.|TRBJ1-5
TGCAGTGCTGAAACCGGGACAGGGATTAATCAGCCCCAGCATTTT
CSAETGTGINQPQHF
>TRBV20-1|.|.|TRBJ2-5
TGCAGTGCTAGAGATCCCCGGCCTAGCGTAACCGAGACCCAGTACTTC
CSARDPRPSVTETQYF
>TRBV2|.|.|TRBJ1-2
TGTGCCAGCAGTCCCGAGCGGCGGGGCTACACCTTC
CASSPERRGYTF
>TRBV5-1|.|few|TRBJ2-7
TGCGCCAGCAGTTACAGGGAGCCTGACTACGAGCAGTACTTC
CASSYREPDYEQYF
>TRBV27|.|.|TRBJ2-5
TGTGCCAGCAGTCCCCAACGGTTGATGGAGACCCAGTACTTC
CASSPQRLMETQYF
>TRBV20-1|TRBD2|few|TRBJ2-3
TGCAGTGCAAAAGAGGGACTAGCGGGAGCGGGCGTGGCAGATACGCAGTATTTT
CSAKEGLAGAGVADTQYF
>TRBV29-1|.|.|TRBJ2-3
TGCAGCGTGGTAGGGAACAGAGACGCGTATTTT
CSVVGNRDAYF
>TRBV6-5|TRBD2|.|TRBJ2-5
TGTGCCAGCAGTTCCGGGACTAGCGGGATGTACCAAGAGACCCAGTACTTC
CASSSGTSGMYQETQYF
>TRBV27|.|large|TRBJ1-5
TGTGCCAGCACCGCCGGGAGCAATCAGCCCCAGCATTTT
CASTAGSNQPQHF
>TRBV27|.|.|TRBJ2-7
TGTGCCAGCAGTTTATTGAGACAGTCCTCCTACGAGCAGTACTTC
CASSLLRQSSYEQYF
>TRBV21-1|.|few|TRBJ2-7
TGTGCCAGCAGCAAGGGGTTCACCTCCTACGAGCAGTACTTC
CASSKGFTSYEQYF
>TRBV29-1|.|.|TRBJ2-2
TGCAGCGTTGGTAATCCGACAGTCAGGAACACCGGGGAGCTGTTTTTT
CSVGNPTVRNTGELFF
>TRBV13|TRBD2|.|TRBJ2-3
TGTGCCAGCAGCTTAGGCCCTGGTCTAGCGGGAGCTGTTAGCACAGATACGCAGTATTTT
CASSLGPGLAGAVSTDTQYF
>TRBV12-5|.|.|TRBJ1-2
TGTGCTAGTGGTTTGGGGACAATCCGCTACACCTTC
CASGLGTIRYTF
>TRBV5-5|.|few|TRBJ1-2
TGTGCCAGCAGCTTGGCCTCAGGGAACTATGGCTACACCTTC
CASSLASGNYGYTF
>TRBV5-5|TRBD1|many|TRBJ2-3
TGTGCCAGCAGCGGGGGGACAGGGGATACGCAGTATTTT
CASSGGTGDTQYF
>TRBV29-1|.|few|TRBJ2-5
TGCAGCGTCCTCCCGGGCAGGGAGACCCAGTACTTC
CSVLPGRETQYF
>TRBV2|TRBD2|.|TRBJ2-1
TGTGCCAGCAGCGGGACTAGCGGGCCTGCTATCAATGAGCAGTTCTTC
CASSGTSGPAINEQFF
>TRBV7-2|TRBD2|few|TRBJ2-1
TGTGCCAGCAGACCGGGCGGGAGCTCCTACAATGAGCAGTTCTTC
CASRPGGSSYNEQFF
>TRBV6-6|.|.|TRBJ1-5
TGTGCCAGCAGTCCCGTCCCCAATCAGCCCCAGCATTTT
CASSPVPNQPQHF
>TRBV29-1|TRBD1|.|TRBJ2-1
TGCAGCACCCTAGAGACAGGGCATGAGCAGTTCTTC
CSTLETGHEQFF
>TRBV7-2|TRBD1|.|TRBJ2-1
TGTGCCAGCAGCTTAAAACCACCACAGGGGCGTCTCACTTACAATGGGCAGTTCTTC
CASSLKPPQGRLTYNGQFF
>TRBV4-1|TRBD1|.|TRBJ2-7
TGCGCCAGCAGCCAAGATAGAGGGGGGACAGGCACCTACGAGCAGTACTTC
CASSQDRGGTGTYEQYF
>TRBV4-1|.|.|TRBJ1-5
TGCGCCAGCAGCCAAGGGGGGTTTGATGGTCAGCCCCAGCATTTT
CASSQGGFDGQPQHF
>TRBV25-1|TRBD1|.|TRBJ2-7
TGTGCCAGCAGTAAAATCGGGACAGGGGGCCACGAGCAGTACTTC
CASSKIGTGGHEQYF
>TRBV9|TRBD2|.|TRBJ2-7
TGTGCCAGCAGCGTAGTCGGTAGCGGGAGAATCTACGAGCAGTACTTC
CASSVVGSGRIYEQYF
>TRBV7-9|.|.|TRBJ2-1
TGTACCAGCAGCTTAGGGGGCGGGGGGAACTACAATGAGCAGTTCTTC
CTSSLGGGGNYNEQFF
>TRBV24-1|.|.|TRBJ2-2
TGTGCCACCAGTGATTTTCCGGGACGTGGGGACACCGGGGAGCTGTTTTTT
CATSDFPGRGDTGELFF